This entry lists 11 T cell receptor beta chains sequenced from one sample in a study of PD-1 blockade in classical Hodgkin lymphoma. Exposure to brentuximab vedotin varied, and each patient had relapsed following autologous stem cell transplantation. Profiling relied on immunoSEQ multiplex PCR, and the TCRdb table lists in-frame clones only, not all of them. The table includes under 75,000 clones, approximately 90% detected once. The specimen comprised peripheral blood mononuclear cells (PBMCs), sampled before the second cycle of nivolumab. The source of these receptors is a human donor with classical Hodgkin lymphoma.

The chain is built from TRBV7-9 and TRBJ1-3; D remains unclear. Germline lookup yields CDR1 SEHNR and CDR2 FQNEAQ (reference sequence). The CDR3 extends over 15 amino acids. With 1 base removed from V and 0 bases from J, the gap between germline ends came to 7 bases. The CDR3 loop is CASSLDSISGNTIYF. The CDR3 coding sequence is TGTGCCAGCAGCTTAGATTCTATCTCTGGAAACACCATATATTTT.

The V gene is TRBV13, the J gene TRBJ2-5; D tentatively reads TRBD1 or TRBD2 (5 bases each). The J call may not be correct, given that the DNA end is closer to TRBJ2-7. Germline V gene sequence: CDR1 PRHDT, CDR2 FYEKMQ (reference sequence). This CDR3 has 13 amino acids. CDR3 nucleotides: TGTGCCAGCAGCTTAGGCTTGGGGACCGAGCAGTACTTC. The encoded protein is CASSLGLGTEQYF.

The gene calls are TRBV10-2 and TRBJ2-5; a possible D gene is TRBD2 (7 bases). Trimming took 4 bases from V and 5 from J, leaving 14 bases between them. Per germline, CDR1 WSHSY and CDR2 SAAADI. The CDR3 covers 14 residues. The CDR3 loop is CASSVGGPSETQYF. CDR3 nucleotide sequence: TGCGCCAGCAGTGTGGGGGGGCCTTCGGAGACCCAGTACTTC.

J is TRBJ2-7 and V is TRBV5-1; 7 nucleotides agree with TRBD1. The V segment lost 3 bases and the J segment 3 bases; nucleotides outside the gene matches: 6. There are 14 residues in the CDR3. Germline lookup yields CDR1 SGHRS and CDR2 YFSETQ. The CDR3 is CASSSEQGIYEQYF. The CDR3 DNA reads TGCGCCAGCAGCTCCGAACAGGGGATCTACGAGCAGTACTTC.

The chain combines TRBV30 with TRBJ1-4; D is unresolved. CDR3 size: 15 residues. V was clipped by 0 bases and J by 9 bases, with 17 bases between them. Germline values: CDR1 GTSNPN, CDR2 SVGIG (reference sequence). The CDR3 DNA follows: TGTGCCTGGAGTGTACCCGTCAGGCAGCGAAAAAAACTGTTTTTT. It encodes CAWSVPVRQRKKLFF.

This sequence joins TRBV6-5 and TRBJ2-2; 8 bases fit TRBD2. The germline gives CDR1 MNHEY, CDR2 SVGAGI. The CDR3 spans 15 residues. V lost 2 bases, J lost 3 bases, and 2 bases stayed unmatched. In DNA form, the CDR3 reads TGTGCCAGCAGTTACGCAGCGGGAGACACCGGGGAGCTGTTTTTT. Translation gives CASSYAAGDTGELFF.

V and J are TRBV12-5 and TRBJ1-5, with a weak D call TRBD1 (5 bases). This CDR3 is built from 17 residues. The V end was cut by 4 bases, the J end by 0 bases, with 16 bases between. From germline, CDR1 is LGHNT and CDR2 FRNRAP. The DNA for the CDR3 is TGTGCTAGTGGTTCTCCCCGGACAAATGATAGCAATCAGCCCCAGCATTTT. Translated: CASGSPRTNDSNQPQHF. The whole variable domain, filled in from reference TRBV12-5 and TRBJ1-5, reads DARVTQTPRHKVTEMGQEVTMRCQPILGHNTVFWYRQTMMQGLELLAYFRNRAPLDDSGMPKDRFSAEMPDATLATLKIQPSEPRDSAVYFCASGSPRTNDSNQPQHFGDGTRLSIL.

The chain recombines TRBV2 with TRBJ1-5, with 8 bases fitting TRBD1. Germline values: CDR1 SNHLY, CDR2 FYNNEI. V was pared by 6 bases and J by 5 bases, with 6 bases of the junction left unmatched. The CDR3 spans 14 residues. CDR3 DNA sequence: TGTGCCAGCAGCTCGGGACAGGAGTATCAGCCCCAGCATTTT. Protein product: CASSSGQEYQPQHF.

The J gene is TRBJ2-1, the V gene TRBV4-2; D is undetermined. The CDR3 sequence is 12 residues long. V gave up 1 base and J gave up 6 bases, with 4 bases separating them. CDR1 is LGHNA, CDR2 YNFKEQ, per germline. CDR3 sequence reads: CASSQGSNEQFF. In DNA form, the CDR3 reads TGTGCCAGCAGCCAAGGGTCCAATGAGCAGTTCTTC.

The V and J genes are TRBV5-6 and TRBJ1-1, with D possibly TRBD1 on 6 matching bases. V shed 0 bases and J shed 5 bases, with 11 bases lying between them. This CDR3 is 14 amino acids long. The germline V gene has CDR1 SGHDT and CDR2 YYEEEE. The CDR3 region is CASSLVGGETEAFF. CDR3 bases: TGTGCCAGCAGCTTGGTGGGGGGCGAGACTGAAGCTTTCTTT.

The gene calls are TRBV5-1 and TRBJ2-2; D is uncertain. The length of the CDR3 is 14 residues. Trimming took off 4 bases at V and 3 bases at J, with 10 bases between the two ends. Germline assignment: CDR1 SGHRS and CDR2 YFSETQ. Here the CDR3 reads CASSRTPDTGELFF. In nucleotides, the CDR3 is TGCGCCAGCAGCAGGACCCCGGACACCGGGGAGCTGTTTTTT.